The 21 T cell receptor beta chains in this list originate from one sample, sequenced in a study of cytomegalovirus exposure and HLA in healthy donors. PCR involved 60 Vbeta and 13 Jbeta primers. Clones were read by immunoSEQ multiplex PCR, and TCRdb kept only the in-frame ones, dropping some. This sample lists about 67,000 clones; its ten largest clones have less than 6%. Sequencing used PBMCs. The source is a man under 40 in good health and CMV-seropositive.

This chain joins TRBV4-2 and TRBJ2-2; 10 bases map to TRBD2. Germline lookup yields CDR1 LGHNA and CDR2 YNFKEQ. This CDR3 region has 15 residues. Trimming removed 2 bases from V and 7 bases from J; junction bases left unmatched: 4. The CDR3 here is CASSQLAGDSGELFF. In nucleotides, the CDR3 is TGTGCCAGCAGCCAACTAGCGGGAGACAGCGGGGAGCTGTTTTTT.

V and J are TRBV14 and TRBJ2-7, with 9 positions matching TRBD1. CDR1 is SGHDN and CDR2 is FVKESK in the germline V gene. The ends lost 0 bases at V and 6 bases at J; junction bases unmatched: 6. The CDR3 sequence is 15 residues long. This chain's CDR3 is CASSQEGGDRAEQYF. The CDR3 nucleotides are TGTGCCAGCAGCCAAGAAGGGGGGGACAGGGCCGAGCAGTACTTC.

The V call is TRBV4-1, the J call TRBJ1-4, with 7 nucleotides matching TRBD1. Per the germline V gene, CDR1 is MGHRA and CDR2 is YSYEKL. The CDR3 sequence is 14 residues long. Trimming at V came to 1 base and at J to 11 bases, leaving 7 bases not matched to a gene. The CDR3 sequence is CASSQGEQGLKLFF. The CDR3 bases are TGCGCCAGCAGCCAAGGAGAACAGGGGCTCAAACTGTTTTTT.

The CDR3, as DNA: TGTGCCAGCAGTTACGGGGACAGGGGTGGGTACGAGCAGTACTTC. Its translation is CASSYGDRGGYEQYF. The chain joins TRBV6-5 to TRBJ2-7; 10 bases match TRBD1. There are 15 residues in the CDR3. Germline V gene data show CDR1 as MNHEY and CDR2 as SVGAGI. Unmatched junction bases numbered 5, after V lost 2 bases and J lost 4 bases.

The V call is TRBV19, the J call TRBJ1-1, with TRBD1 matching over 9 bases. The V gene's germline CDR1 is LNHDA and CDR2 SQIVND (reference sequence). The length of the CDR3 is 15 residues. V gave up 3 bases and J gave up 4 bases; unmatched junction bases: 6. The DNA of the CDR3 is TGTGCCAGTAGTATTGGGGGACAGGGTGGCACTGAAGCTTTCTTT. Translating it yields CASSIGGQGGTEAFF.

This rearrangement joins TRBV9 to TRBJ2-6; 8 bases align to TRBD1. The CDR3 length is 20 residues. Looked up from germline, CDR1 is SGDLS and CDR2 is YYNGEE. V shed 3 bases, J shed 4 bases, and the junction held 18 bases outside the gene matches. CDR3 coding DNA: TGTGCCAGCAGCGGACTTCATACCGGGACAGGCGTTTTGGGGGCCAACGTCCTGACTTTC. Protein product: CASSGLHTGTGVLGANVLTF.

The chain links TRBV2 to TRBJ1-2; D remains ambiguous. V lost 4 bases, J lost 5 bases, and 8 bases lay in between. This CDR3 region has 12 residues. Germline V gives CDR1 SNHLY, CDR2 FYNNEI. Here the CDR3 reads CASSGEGYGYTF. The CDR3 DNA follows: TGTGCCAGCAGTGGCGAGGGATATGGCTACACCTTC.

J is TRBJ1-5 and V is TRBV30; D unresolved. The V gene's germline CDR1 is GTSNPN and CDR2 SVGIG (reference sequence). Trimming took off 1 base at V and 4 bases at J, with 8 bases between the two ends. The CDR3 runs 13 residues. CDR3 nucleotides: TGTGCCTGGAGTGGGGAGCTGAATCAGCCCCAGCATTTT. Amino acids: CAWSGELNQPQHF.

The CDR3 region is CSVEEGQGVNEQYF. DNA for the CDR3: TGCAGCGTTGAAGAGGGACAGGGTGTCAACGAGCAGTACTTC. The V call is TRBV29-1, the J call TRBJ2-7, with 9 bases aligning to TRBD1. Unmatched junction bases numbered 5, after V lost 0 bases and J lost 5 bases. There are 14 residues in the CDR3. Germline CDR1 reads SQVTM; CDR2 reads ANQGSEA.

The rearrangement uses TRBV6-5 and TRBJ1-1, with 8 positions matching TRBD1. Germline assignment: CDR1 MNHEY and CDR2 SVGAGI. Trimming took 5 bases from V and 4 from J; bases not matched to a gene: 9. CDR3 size: 15 residues. The CDR3 here is CASSRTGLKVTEAFF. In nucleotides, the CDR3 is TGTGCCAGCAGTCGGACAGGGCTGAAGGTCACTGAAGCTTTCTTT.

The rearrangement links TRBV30 to TRBJ1-1; D not certain. The CDR3 contains 13 residues. The V and J ends lost 4 bases and 6 bases respectively, with 15 bases between them. Germline values: CDR1 GTSNPN, CDR2 SVGIG (reference sequence). The CDR3 DNA reads TGTGCCTGGACCTCCGACCTTGACTCTGAAGCTTTCTTT. Translated: CAWTSDLDSEAFF.

The V call is TRBV6-1, the J call TRBJ1-1; D possibly corresponds to TRBD1 (5 bases). V shed 5 bases and J shed 1 base, with 11 bases lying between them. Looked up from germline, CDR1 is MNHNS and CDR2 is SASEGT. The CDR3 has 14 residues. The CDR3 bases are TGTGCCAGCAGTAACTGGGGCTGGAACACTGAAGCTTTCTTT. Translating it yields CASSNWGWNTEAFF.

The chain employs TRBV6-1 and TRBJ2-5, with 8 bases aligning to TRBD2. Germline V CDR1 and CDR2: MNHNS, SASEGT. The CDR3 is 15 residues long. Unmatched junction bases numbered 7, after V lost 3 bases and J lost 4 bases. The CDR3 is CASSEGAGGAETQYF. In nucleotides, the CDR3 is TGTGCCAGCAGTGAGGGGGCGGGGGGCGCAGAGACCCAGTACTTC.

V and J are TRBV4-2 and TRBJ2-1; D gene unclear. The CDR3 sequence is 15 residues long. The germline CDR1 and CDR2 sequences are LGHNA and YNFKEQ. Trimming shortened V by 1 base and J by 5 bases, and 12 bases separated the two germline ends. For the CDR3, the DNA is TGTGCCAGCAGCCAAGCTGCAAGAGCCGACAATGAGCAGTTCTTC. This encodes CASSQAARADNEQFF.

The rearrangement links TRBV30 to TRBJ1-1, with 8 bases matching TRBD1. The CDR3 is 14 amino acids. Germline loops: CDR1 GTSNPN, CDR2 SVGIG (reference sequence). V lost 3 bases, J lost 5 bases, and 8 bases stayed unmatched. In DNA form, the CDR3 reads TGTGCCTGGAGCGAATGGGACAGGCTTACTGAAGCTTTCTTT. As protein: CAWSEWDRLTEAFF.

This rearrangement joins TRBV9 to TRBJ1-1; a possible D gene is TRBD1 (5 bases). The V gene's germline CDR1 is SGDLS and CDR2 YYNGEE. Trimming removed 3 bases at V and 6 bases at J, with 12 bases between. The CDR3 sequence is 13 residues long. This CDR3 reads CASSAGVGPEAFF. The CDR3 region has the DNA TGTGCCAGCAGCGCGGGGGTCGGCCCTGAAGCTTTCTTT.

This chain uses TRBV6-5 with TRBJ1-2; possible D gene TRBD1, 5 bases. Trimming took off 6 bases at V and 4 bases at J, with 15 bases between the two ends. The CDR3 has 14 amino acids. Germline CDR1 reads MNHEY; CDR2 reads SVGAGI. The DNA of the CDR3 is TGTGCCAGCAGGGGGGACTCAATGATCTATGGCTACACCTTC. It specifies CASRGDSMIYGYTF.

The chain carries TRBV9 and TRBJ2-3; 8 positions match TRBD2. CDR1 SGDLS and CDR2 YYNGEE come from the germline V gene. The ends lost 1 base at V and 4 bases at J; junction bases unmatched: 2. The length of the CDR3 is 14 residues. CDR3 nucleotides: TGTGCCAGCAGCGTATTGACTAGCGCAGATACGCAGTATTTT. It is translated as CASSVLTSADTQYF.

Regarding this clone: A read error may account for a junction end that differs from germline. CDR3 residues: CASSVVTTDKQYF. The CDR3 DNA is TGTGCCAGCAGCGTAGTCACCACAGATAAGCAGTATTTT. The chain couples TRBV9 to TRBJ2-3, with no clear D. The CDR3 runs to 13 residues. The germline gives CDR1 SGDLS, CDR2 YYNGEE.

The chain couples TRBV5-1 to TRBJ2-2; 11 bases match TRBD2. The length of the CDR3 is 17 residues. Trimming cost V 0 bases and J 7 bases; bases outside gene matches: 8. Germline V lookup: CDR1 SGHRS, CDR2 YFSETQ. In DNA form, the CDR3 reads TGCGCCAGCAGCTTGGAGGCGGGACTAGCGGCGAACGGGGAGCTGTTTTTT. Protein product: CASSLEAGLAANGELFF. Filled out from reference TRBV5-1 and TRBJ2-2, the complete variable domain reads KAGVTQTPRYLIKTRGQQVTLSCSPISGHRSVSWYQQTPGQGLQFLFEYFSETQRNKGNFPGRFSGRQFSNSRSEMNVSTLELGDSALYLCASSLEAGLAANGELFFGEGSRLTVL.

The chain carries TRBV5-1 and TRBJ2-7; 9 bases match TRBD1. This CDR3 spans 13 amino acids. V was clipped by 5 bases and J by 5 bases; unmatched bases: 5. Germline CDR1 SGHRS, CDR2 YFSETQ. CDR3 in amino acids: CASRRDRVDEQYF. The CDR3 nucleotides are TGCGCCAGCAGAAGGGACAGGGTAGACGAGCAGTACTTC.